This TCR beta chain was retrieved from a study of blood T cell repertoires in COVID-19. Study in general: PBMCs, B-cell-depleted T cells, or T cells provided the cDNA or gDNA that made up the material.

Patients from Seattle were sampled longitudinally, starting during active infection. This CDR3 is built from 11 residues. Per the germline V gene, CDR1 is DFQATT and CDR2 is SNEGSKA (reference sequence). Deletions cut 2 bases from V and 4 bases from J, with 3 bases between. Per the original methods: Quantification of nucleated cells was approximated via reference gene primer amplification. Produced via immunoSEQ multiplex PCR; TCRdb's table is partial and in-frame only. The D gene and trimming were derived from the DNA, and the V and J assignments and clone size from that table. There are almost 95,000 clones in the sample; roughly nine tenths occur only once, and about 16% lies in the top ten.

This TCR was sampled from a woman in her sixties with COVID-19, enrolled during active disease. The rearrangement links TRBV20-1 to TRBJ1-3; D is unresolved. Sequencing was performed on peripheral blood. The DNA for the CDR3 is TGCAGTGCTAGACAGGGAAACACCATATATTTT. It yields the protein CSARQGNTIYF.